This T cell receptor beta chain comes out of a study of T cell responses to AZD1222 COVID-19 vaccine (dated by TCRdb to about 2021). For context, the study as a whole: Because spike-specific TCR depth and breadth did not differ between the two schedules, AZD1222 recipients who got a second dose at roughly 4 weeks were pooled with those who got a second dose at roughly 12 weeks. A total of about 230 trial participants underwent TCR sequencing, of whom approximately 210 received two doses of AZD1222 and roughly 25 received two doses of the MenACWY control vaccine. Enrollment into the trials was organized by age into subgroups of 18-55, 56-69 and 70-plus years, and those subgroups contained approximately 150, 30 and 60 TCR-sequenced participants, respectively.

Trimming costs V 4 bases and J 2 bases, and their ends lie 17 bases apart. The CDR3 runs 16 amino acids, cysteine and phenylalanine included. Only the CDR3 part of the read is kept: 48 bases, read in frame from the first base. Per the germline V gene, MNHEY is the CDR1 and SVGAGI is the CDR2. In light of the paper, this sample's time point label describes: baseline before first vaccination. Vaccinee samples were obtained from the UK trials COV001 and COV002, which included a single-blind randomized controlled phase 2/3 trial of AZD1222 (ChAdOx1 nCoV-19) in healthy adults. For TCRbeta chain sequencing, PBMC samples from trial participants were taken at day 0 and at day 28 after the second dose. On the study overall, not on this receptor specifically: The vaccine-associated CD4 TCRs covered the entire spike protein, and the dominant responses fell in regions 160-218 and 743-854. Because no day 14 peak-response samples were available, repertoires were characterized only after the peak T cell response. The 56-69-year group was small, and its depth increase did not reach significance, likely because of low power. Conclusions about previously exposed vaccinees are limited because only a handful of AZD1222 recipients were SARS-CoV-2 seropositive at baseline. After two AZD1222 doses, both the breadth and the depth of spike-specific TCRs were significantly higher than at day 0 and than in MenACWY recipients. Reportedly, almost half of the unique spike-specific TCRs recognized epitopes lying outside the regions that are mutated in the B.1.351 and B.1.1.7 variants. Participants were mostly white British and included more females than males, and it was suggested by the authors that clonal diversity may have been underestimated.

Turning to this clone: Its antigen specificity is not known. No base qualities exist here, and no much larger clone lies one base off it.

The CDR3 regions of human TCRbeta chains were subjected to immunosequencing. The paper's data handling went like this. TCRs in the repertoires were matched against a reference library of SARS-CoV-2-specific TCRs that had been generated with the MIRA antigen-specificity platform. Breadth was defined as the fraction of unique TCRs that were SARS-CoV-2-associated, and depth was defined as the fraction of total T cells that were SARS-CoV-2-associated. Using the MIRA data, each spike-specific TCR was assigned both to the spike region to which the TCR was reactive and to a CD4 or CD8 class. Log10-transformed breadth and depth values were compared by one-way ANOVA with Sidak's multiple comparisons tests. The clones in this table, taken by TCRdb from immuneACCESS, are in-frame only. Not every clone is retained; where verified, under half of the shortfall comes from an unresolved V gene, and the cause of the rest is unknown. The V and J calls and the clone size are those of that table, but D and trimming were determined from the DNA. The sample table shows fewer than 120,000 clones, and roughly 90% are seen once. The ten biggest clones cover about 7.8% of the sample.

This TCR came from an adult in good health. The chain is made from TRBV6-5 and TRBJ2-5, with an unclear D gene assignment. This specimen consisted of peripheral blood, obtained on day 0 of AZD1222 vaccination. The nucleotides are TGTGCCAGCAGTTCCCCCTCCATCCCGGCTCAAGAGACCCAGTACTTC. Its protein reads: CASSSPSIPAQETQYF.